This paragraph reports one T cell receptor (beta chain). Germline loops: CDR1 SGHDT, CDR2 YYEEEE. The CDR3 length is 12 residues. With 7 bases removed from V and 1 base from J, the gap between germline ends came to 8 bases. Only in-frame clones appear in the TCRdb table, and some are missing; sequencing was by immunoSEQ multiplex PCR. The data hold approximately 85,000 clones, with about 86% observed a single time. This specimen belongs to a study of T cell responses to AZD1222 COVID-19 vaccine. As for the study in general: Second doses at about 4 or about 12 weeks were pooled.

This chain uses TRBV5-6 with TRBJ1-1; possible D gene TRBD1, 6 bases. This receptor was identified in an adult in good health. The source was peripheral blood, collected on day 0 of AZD1222 vaccination. The CDR3 loop reads CASRTENTEAFF. As DNA, the CDR3 is TGTGCCAGCCGGACAGAGAACACTGAAGCTTTCTTT.